Reported below is one TCR beta chain. Its antigen remains unidentified. Produced via immunoSEQ multiplex PCR; TCRdb's table is partial and in-frame only. Among approximately 28,000 clones listed, 70% to 90% were seen once. This entry belongs to a study of T cell responses to AZD1222 COVID-19 vaccine. Overall study results and limits: Scientists sampled the repertoires only once the peak T cell response had passed.

The CDR3 consists of 14 residues. The germline V and J ends were trimmed by 1 base and 6 bases, with 12 bases remaining between them. Germline V gene lookup returns CDR1 MNHNS and CDR2 SASEGT. The chain couples TRBV6-1 to TRBJ1-1, with no clear D. The sample here was peripheral blood, taken 28 days after the second AZD1222 dose. This TCR was recovered from an adult who received the AZD1222 COVID-19 vaccine. For the CDR3, the DNA is TGTGCCAGCAGTGAAGTAGGTAAAAGCCCTGAAGCTTTCTTT. Its protein product is CASSEVGKSPEAFF.